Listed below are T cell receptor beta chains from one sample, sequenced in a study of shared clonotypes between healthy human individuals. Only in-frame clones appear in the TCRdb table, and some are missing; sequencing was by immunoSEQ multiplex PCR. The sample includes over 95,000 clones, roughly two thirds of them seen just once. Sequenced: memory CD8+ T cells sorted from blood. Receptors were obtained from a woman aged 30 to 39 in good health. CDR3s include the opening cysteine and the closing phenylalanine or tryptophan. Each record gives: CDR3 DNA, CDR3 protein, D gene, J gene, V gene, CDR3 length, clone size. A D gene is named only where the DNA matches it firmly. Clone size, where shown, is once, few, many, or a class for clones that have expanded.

TGTGCCAGCAGTCCCCAGGAGGCCACTGAAGCTTTCTTT,CASSPQEATEAFF,NA,TRBJ1-1,TRBV6-5,13,few
TGTGCCAGCAGCCTCCAAGGGCCGCCGAACACTGAAGCTTTCTTT,CASSLQGPPNTEAFF,NA,TRBJ1-1,TRBV14,15,NA
TGTGCCAGCAGGGATATAGGGAACACTGAAGCTTTCTTT,CASRDIGNTEAFF,NA,TRBJ1-1,TRBV7-9,13,NA
TGTGCCAGCAGCGATTTCGTAGGCAATCAGCCCCAGCATTTT,CASSDFVGNQPQHF,NA,TRBJ1-5,TRBV7-6,14,NA
TGTGCCAGCAGCAGGGACACAACCTACGAGCAGTACTTC,CASSRDTTYEQYF,NA,TRBJ2-7,TRBV25-1,13,NA
TGCGCCAGCAGCTTGGCCGTTCGCTCTGGGGCCAACGTCCTGACTTTC,CASSLAVRSGANVLTF,NA,TRBJ2-6,TRBV5-1,16,NA
TGTGCCAGCCACCCGATCAGACCCAGGGGCGGCCAAGAGACCCAGTACTTC,CASHPIRPRGGQETQYF,NA,TRBJ2-5,TRBV28,17,NA
TGTGCCACCAGCAGAGATTTTGGGGGCGTAATAACAGATACGCAGTATTTT,CATSRDFGGVITDTQYF,NA,TRBJ2-3,TRBV15,17,NA
TGTGCCAGCAGTTTATTTAAGGTATTGGCTGACGAGCAGTACTTC,CASSLFKVLADEQYF,NA,TRBJ2-7,TRBV28,15,NA
TGTGCCAGCACCTCGGGGGGACTAGCGCTCTTACCCTACGAGCAGTACTTC,CASTSGGLALLPYEQYF,TRBD2,TRBJ2-7,TRBV28,17,NA
TGCGCCAGCAGTCAATCCGAACAGGAAGGGGTGCGGGACTATGGCTACACCTTC,CASSQSEQEGVRDYGYTF,NA,TRBJ1-2,TRBV23-1,18,once
TGTGCCTGGAGTACAGGGGTTACTGGAAACACCATATATTTT,CAWSTGVTGNTIYF,TRBD1,TRBJ1-3,TRBV30,14,NA
TGTGCCAGCAGCTTAAGGCGGGGGCAGCCCCAGCATTTT,CASSLRRGQPQHF,NA,TRBJ1-5,TRBV11-2,13,NA
TGCGCCAGCAGCTTGAGCGAACCGAACACTGAAGCTTTCTTT,CASSLSEPNTEAFF,NA,TRBJ1-1,TRBV5-1,14,NA
TGTGCCAGCAGCGTAGAGCCTAGCGGAGAGACCCAGTACTTC,CASSVEPSGETQYF,TRBD2,TRBJ2-5,TRBV9,14,NA
TGTGCATACAGGGGGCTCGGGGAGCAGTTCTTC,CAYRGLGEQFF,TRBD1,TRBJ2-1,TRBV30,11,NA
TGTGCCAGCAGTTTAGGGACTAGCGGGAGGGATACGCAGTATTTT,CASSLGTSGRDTQYF,TRBD2,TRBJ2-3,TRBV27,15,NA
TGCGCCAGCAGCCCCGGGACGGATGGAAACACCATATATTTT,CASSPGTDGNTIYF,NA,TRBJ1-3,TRBV5-1,14,NA
TGTGCCAGCAGTCCCCGGATTGGCATGAAGGAAAAACTGTTTTTT,CASSPRIGMKEKLFF,NA,TRBJ1-4,TRBV25-1,15,NA
TGTGCCAGCAGCCAAGATCTGGGGAAGGGCTCCTACGAGCAGTACTTC,CASSQDLGKGSYEQYF,NA,TRBJ2-7,TRBV4-2,16,medium-sized
TGTGCCAGCTCACCACCCGATCGGGCCAGGTCTGAAAAACTGTTTTTT,CASSPPDRARSEKLFF,NA,TRBJ1-4,TRBV18,16,many
TGTGCCAGCAGCCAGACTGGCCCCTGGGCCTACGAGCAGTACTTC,CASSQTGPWAYEQYF,NA,TRBJ2-7,TRBV6-6,15,NA
TGTGCCAGTACGACCCTGCCGAGCGAACAAGAGACCCAGTACTTC,CASTTLPSEQETQYF,NA,TRBJ2-5,TRBV2,15,few
TGTGCCAGCAAGTTGGGGCTTACCCACGAGCAGTACTTC,CASKLGLTHEQYF,NA,TRBJ2-7,TRBV6-5,13,NA
TGTGCCAGCAGCTTAATCGCGGGTGACGAGACCCAGTACTTC,CASSLIAGDETQYF,NA,TRBJ2-5,TRBV13,14,NA
TGTGCCAGCAGCTCTTACTTTTATTGGGACCAGGACAATGAGCAGTTCTTC,CASSSYFYWDQDNEQFF,NA,TRBJ2-1,TRBV7-9,17,NA
TGTGCCAGCAGCCCAGGACAGGGATGGAACACTGAAGCTTTCTTT,CASSPGQGWNTEAFF,TRBD1,TRBJ1-1,TRBV7-1,15,NA